The 13 T cell receptor beta chains given below trace back to one sample, sequenced in a study of T cell repertoires in cytomegalovirus infection. TCRdb analysed the reads with MiXCR anew, one entry per CDR3 protein. The sample lists some 240,000 distinct CDR3 sequences, about a sixth seen once, with less than 50% in the top ten. Sequencing used CD8+ T cells from PBMCs. These receptors all come from a human donor in good health (CMV status not recorded). Some clones in this sample may be carry-over from other donors' samples.

This chain uses TRBV6-5 with TRBJ2-2; 7 positions match TRBD2. Germline CDR1 is MNHEY and CDR2 is SVGAGI. The length of the CDR3 is 15 residues. The ends lost 4 bases at V and 2 bases at J; junction bases unmatched: 4. The CDR3 DNA follows: TGTGCCAGCAGTTCCATAGCGGGTAACACCGGGGAGCTGTTTTTT. Its translation: CASSSIAGNTGELFF.

This clonotype was counted at least ten times. This chain's CDR3 is CASSLVAGEKLFF. The DNA of the CDR3 is TGTGCCAGCAGCTTAGTTGCGGGGGAAAAACTGTTTTTT. The gene calls are TRBV7-2 and TRBJ1-4; unclear D gene. Trimming removed 1 base at V and 8 bases at J, with 8 bases between. The CDR3 is 13 amino acids. Germline V lookup: CDR1 SGHTA, CDR2 FQGNSA.

The CDR3 DNA follows: TGTGCCAGCAGTTTGACAGGGGATGCGGAGCTGTTTTTT. It encodes CASSLTGDAELFF. The genes are TRBV28 and TRBJ2-2; TRBD1 aligns across 8 bases. There are 13 residues in the CDR3. V trimming: 3 bases; J trimming: 10 bases; junction bases outside the gene matches: 4. Germline V CDR1 and CDR2: MDHEN, SYDVKM.

This clonotype was found a few times. CDR3 nucleotides: TGCAGCGTTCGCGACACGTATGGCTACACCTTC. This codes for CSVRDTYGYTF. The chain employs TRBV29-1 and TRBJ1-2; D unresolved. The CDR3 length is 11 residues. Trimming removed 5 bases from V and 5 bases from J, with 9 bases in between. Germline CDR1 and CDR2: SQVTM and ANQGSEA.

This clonotype was seen at least ten times. The V gene is TRBV7-2, the J gene TRBJ2-7; TRBD2 matches at 11 bases. Germline assignment: CDR1 SGHTA and CDR2 FQGNSA. The CDR3 spans 18 residues. Trimming took 3 bases from V and 0 from J; bases not matched to a gene: 10. The CDR3 region has the DNA TGTGCCAGCAGCTTCGGCCTAGCGGGGGGTCGCAGCTCCTACGAGCAGTACTTC. Its translation: CASSFGLAGGRSSYEQYF.

The V and J genes are TRBV6-1 and TRBJ2-5, with D possibly matching TRBD1 (6 bases). Germline assignment: CDR1 MNHNS and CDR2 SASEGT. Trimming left V 5 bases short and J 0 bases short, with 7 bases between. This CDR3 has 13 residues. Here the CDR3 DNA reads TGTGCCAGCAGTACAGGGTACCAAGAGACCCAGTACTTC. Translating gives CASSTGYQETQYF.

This clonotype appeared many times. The chain employs TRBV7-2 and TRBJ2-3; no clear D. In germline, CDR1 is SGHTA, CDR2 FQGNSA. The CDR3 length is 15 residues. Deletions cut 2 bases from V and 4 bases from J, with 13 bases between. The CDR3 loop is CASSLIGYLPDTQYF. For the CDR3, the DNA is TGTGCCAGCAGCTTAATAGGCTACCTCCCAGATACGCAGTATTTT.

This chain connects TRBV5-1 to TRBJ2-5; D is perhaps TRBD2 (5 bases). V was clipped by 5 bases and J by 6 bases, with 11 bases between them. CDR3 length equals 12 residues. Germline V lookup: CDR1 SGHRS, CDR2 YFSETQ. DNA of the CDR3: TGCGCCAGCAGAGAGGGTGCGAAGACCCAGTACTTC. Residues: CASREGAKTQYF.

V usage is TRBV5-1 and J usage is TRBJ2-2, with 9 bases lining up with TRBD1. The V gene end was trimmed by 3 bases and the J gene end by 3 bases; junction bases not matched to a gene: 12. This CDR3 is 18 amino acids long. CDR1 is SGHRS and CDR2 is YFSETQ in the germline V gene. CDR3 coding DNA: TGCGCCAGCAGCTGGGACAGGGCCGGGGGAGAGGACACCGGGGAGCTGTTTTTT. Translation: CASSWDRAGGEDTGELFF.

This clonotype was recorded a few times. The chain couples TRBV7-9 to TRBJ2-5; D possibly matches TRBD1 or TRBD2 (6 bases each). V dropped 5 bases and J dropped 2 bases, with 12 bases sitting between them. The germline V gene encodes CDR1 SEHNR and CDR2 FQNEAQ (reference sequence). This CDR3 comprises 14 residues. The CDR3 spells CASSRRGLQETQYF. The DNA of the CDR3 is TGTGCCAGCAGCCGACGGGGGCTACAAGAGACCCAGTACTTC.

This clonotype was detected a few times. The DNA of the CDR3 is TGTGCCAGCAGCTCTGGACAGAGTAATTCACCCCTCCACTTT. This encodes CASSSGQSNSPLHF. The gene calls are TRBV5-4 and TRBJ1-6; weak D call: TRBD1 (6 bases). CDR1 is SGHNT, CDR2 YYREEE, per germline (reference sequence). Trimming shortened V by 3 bases and J by 6 bases, and 10 bases separated the two germline ends. This CDR3 region has 14 residues.

This clonotype appeared many times. This chain connects TRBV7-8 to TRBJ1-2, with D maybe TRBD1 (5 bases). In germline, CDR1 is SGHVS, CDR2 FQNEAQ. The CDR3 has 14 amino acids. V was shortened by 5 bases and J by 5 bases, with 15 bases between the two germline ends. CDR3 coding DNA: TGTGCCAGCAGCCACCTGGGGGTGGGGTATGGCTACACCTTC. Its protein is CASSHLGVGYGYTF.

The sample holds many counts of this clonotype. The chain employs TRBV7-9 and TRBJ1-4; tentative D call: TRBD1 (5 bases). The CDR3 covers 15 residues. Germline lookup yields CDR1 SEHNR and CDR2 FQNEAQ (reference sequence). Trimming stripped 4 bases from V and 4 bases from J, with 13 bases between. The CDR3 protein is CASSSDSGRNEKLFF. DNA of the CDR3: TGTGCCAGCAGCTCCGACAGCGGGCGTAATGAAAAACTGTTTTTT. Complete variable domain (other parts from reference TRBV7-9 and TRBJ1-4): DTGVSQNPRHKITKRGQNVTFRCDPISEHNRLYWYRQTLGQGPEFLTYFQNEAQLEKSRLLSDRFSAERPKGSFSTLEIQRTEQGDSAMYLCASSSDSGRNEKLFFGSGTQLSVL.